The 24 T cell receptor beta chains below come from one sample, sequenced in a study of identical twins. TCRdb reprocessed the 5' RACE reads with MiXCR, giving one entry per CDR3 protein. The sample shows 200,000 to 250,000 distinct CDR3 sequences, about 12% of them seen only once. These data were also reused for a study on yellow fever vaccine responses in identical twins.

The specimen was memory (CD45RO+) T cells sorted from blood. The receptor set was obtained from a woman aged 18-35 years in good health.

The chain carries TRBV11-2 and TRBJ2-4; TRBD1 matches at 7 bases. Germline assignment: CDR1 SGHAT and CDR2 FQNNGV. V was pared by 3 bases and J by 8 bases, with 7 bases of the junction left unmatched. The CDR3 covers 14 residues. The CDR3 DNA sequence: TGTGCCAGCAGCTTCCGGGACAGACCGCACATTCAGTACTTC. Translation gives CASSFRDRPHIQYF.

This clonotype came up a few times. This chain links TRBV4-2 with TRBJ2-3; unclear D gene. In germline, CDR1 is LGHNA, CDR2 YNFKEQ. Trimming removed 0 bases from V and 1 base from J, with 8 bases in between. CDR3 size: 15 residues. The CDR3 coding sequence is TGTGCCAGCAGCCAAGAGAGGACGGGCACAGATACGCAGTATTTT. It is translated as CASSQERTGTDTQYF.

This clonotype came up a few times. The chain employs TRBV2 and TRBJ2-7, with unresolved D. Trimming stripped 7 bases from V and 3 bases from J, with 10 bases between. Germline V CDR1 and CDR2: SNHLY, FYNNEI. The CDR3 contains 12 residues. The DNA for the CDR3 is TGTGCCAGCACGGCCCTGGTCTACGAGCAGTACTTC. Translated: CASTALVYEQYF. Based on the CDR3 plus reference TRBV2 and TRBJ2-7, the full variable domain is EPEVTQTPSHQVTQMGQEVILRCVPISNHLYFYWYRQILGQKVEFLVSFYNNEISEKSEIFDDQFSVERPDGSNFTLKIRSTKLEDSAMYFCASTALVYEQYFGPGTRLTVT.

This chain uses TRBV9 with TRBJ1-1; TRBD1 might be the D (5 bases). Trimming left V 4 bases short and J 3 bases short, with 13 bases between. Germline values: CDR1 SGDLS, CDR2 YYNGEE. The CDR3 covers 14 residues. The CDR3 bases are TGTGCCAGCAGCCCGGAGCTGGGGGACACTGAAGCTTTCTTT. Amino acid sequence: CASSPELGDTEAFF.

As regards this clonotype: The junction shows a germline mismatch at one end, possibly a read error. J is TRBJ2-5 and V is TRBV28, with D unresolved. The CDR3 runs to 12 residues. Germline loops: CDR1 MDHEN, CDR2 SYDVKM. In DNA, the CDR3 is TGTGCCAGCAGTCTACTACAAGAGACCAAGTACTTC. Its protein is CASSLLQETKYF.

Ten or more counts support this clonotype. The V call is TRBV29-1, the J call TRBJ2-5, with 10 bases aligning to TRBD1. Unmatched junction bases numbered 3, after V lost 6 bases and J lost 5 bases. The CDR3 is made up of 12 amino acids. The germline gives CDR1 SQVTM, CDR2 ANQGSEA. DNA of the CDR3: TGCAGCGTGGGACAGGGGTCGGAGACCCAGTACTTC. As protein: CSVGQGSETQYF.

The chain carries TRBV7-8 and TRBJ2-7; 10 bases agree with TRBD1. Unmatched junction bases numbered 10, after V lost 4 bases and J lost 1 base. The CDR3 sequence is 17 residues long. Germline CDR1 SGHVS, CDR2 FQNEAQ. CDR3 DNA: TGTGCCAGCAGCTCCTGGGACAGGGGCCGGACTTCCTACGAGCAGTACTTC. Its translation: CASSSWDRGRTSYEQYF.

The V call is TRBV5-1, the J call TRBJ2-5; 14 bases align to TRBD2. The CDR3 sequence is 17 residues long. Germline V gives CDR1 SGHRS, CDR2 YFSETQ. V gave up 4 bases and J gave up 2 bases; unmatched junction bases: 7. In nucleotides, the CDR3 is TGCGCCAGCAGCCTCGGACTAGCGGGAGGAGTACAAGAGACCCAGTACTTC. Translation: CASSLGLAGGVQETQYF.

This clonotype was seen repeatedly, ten times or more. The gene calls are TRBV7-3 and TRBJ2-1; D is unclear. The V and J ends lost 1 base and 7 bases respectively, with 8 bases between them. The CDR3 runs 13 residues. The germline V gene has CDR1 SGHTA and CDR2 FQGTGA. CDR3 amino acids: CASSLIARNEQFF. The CDR3 DNA reads TGTGCCAGCAGCTTAATCGCGAGAAATGAGCAGTTCTTC.

In its sample, this clonotype was seen many times. This chain connects TRBV28 to TRBJ2-3; maybe TRBD2 (5 bases). This CDR3 has 11 residues. CDR1 and CDR2 (germline): MDHEN, SYDVKM. V shed 6 bases and J shed 7 bases, with 8 bases lying between them. The CDR3 here is CASRGGNTQYF. CDR3 nucleotide sequence: TGTGCCAGCAGAGGAGGTAATACGCAGTATTTT.

DNA of the CDR3: TGCAGTGCTAGAGTTCTCGACAGGAACACTGAAGCTTTCTTT. Translation: CSARVLDRNTEAFF. This rearrangement joins TRBV20-1 to TRBJ1-1; D might be TRBD1 (5 bases). The germline V gene encodes CDR1 DFQATT and CDR2 SNEGSKA (reference sequence). Trimming took off 1 base at V and 1 base at J, with 10 bases between the two ends. The CDR3 extends over 14 amino acids.

The rearrangement links TRBV6-4 to TRBJ1-6; D is unclear. CDR1 is MRHNA and CDR2 is SNTAGT in the germline V gene. The CDR3 has 13 amino acids. The germline V and J ends were trimmed by 2 bases and 5 bases, with 4 bases remaining between them. The DNA of the CDR3 is TGTGCCAGCAGTGACAGGGATAATTCACCCCTCCACTTT. This codes for CASSDRDNSPLHF.

The chain carries TRBV6-5 and TRBJ2-6, with 7 bases fitting TRBD1. The V segment lost 0 bases and the J segment 3 bases; nucleotides outside the gene matches: 5. Germline CDR1 MNHEY, CDR2 SVGAGI. This CDR3 spans 17 amino acids. CDR3 protein: CASSYSPGGSGANVLTF. Written as DNA, the CDR3 is TGTGCCAGCAGTTACTCGCCAGGGGGAAGTGGGGCCAACGTCCTGACTTTC.

The J gene is TRBJ1-1, the V gene TRBV7-9; D possibly corresponds to TRBD1 (6 bases). Deletions cut 7 bases from V and 4 bases from J, with 19 bases between. There are 15 residues in the CDR3. Germline CDR1 and CDR2: SEHNR and FQNEAQ (reference sequence). CDR3: CASTPRGRTSTEAFF. The CDR3 nucleotides read TGTGCCAGCACCCCCCGGGGGCGGACCTCCACTGAAGCTTTCTTT. The entire variable domain, with the rest obtained from reference TRBV7-9 and TRBJ1-1, is as follows: DTGVSQNPRHKITKRGQNVTFRCDPISEHNRLYWYRQTLGQGPEFLTYFQNEAQLEKSRLLSDRFSAERPKGSFSTLEIQRTEQGDSAMYLCASTPRGRTSTEAFFGQGTRLTVV.

This rearrangement joins TRBV5-1 to TRBJ1-5; D is unresolved. The CDR3 length is 15 residues. Germline V gene data show CDR1 as SGHRS and CDR2 as YFSETQ. Trimming took 0 bases from V and 0 from J, leaving 7 bases between them. CDR3 protein: CASSLGSSSNQPQHF. The CDR3 DNA follows: TGCGCCAGCAGCTTGGGTTCGAGTAGCAATCAGCCCCAGCATTTT.

This chain connects TRBV21-1 to TRBJ2-3. TRBV21-1 counts as a pseudogene. This CDR3 has 13 residues. The CDR3 sequence: CASSKESSDTQYF. The CDR3 region has the DNA TGTGCCAGCAGCAAAGAGTCGTCAGATACGCAGTATTTT.

The genes are TRBV3-1 and TRBJ2-1; 12 bases line up with TRBD1. The CDR3 sequence is 14 residues long. With 9 bases clipped from V and 9 bases from J, the junction kept 9 bases outside the gene matches. Germline CDR1 LGHDT, CDR2 YNNKEL (reference sequence). As DNA, the CDR3 is TGTGCCAGGTGCCGGGACAGGGGGCGAGGTGAGCAGTTCTTC. This codes for CARCRDRGRGEQFF.

The chain links TRBV2 to TRBJ2-4; the D gene is possibly TRBD2 (5 bases). Per the germline V gene, CDR1 is SNHLY and CDR2 is FYNNEI. This CDR3 is 14 amino acids long. CDR3 bases: TGTGCTCTCACTAGGGAATTCGTCAAAAACATTCAGTACTTC. This codes for CALTREFVKNIQYF.

The V and J genes are TRBV20-1 and TRBJ2-7; tentatively, D is TRBD2 (5 bases). Trimming left V 6 bases short and J 6 bases short, with 21 bases between. Germline V gene sequence: CDR1 DFQATT, CDR2 SNEGSKA (reference sequence). The CDR3 runs to 14 residues. The CDR3 spells CSAPPSRGSSEQYF. Here the CDR3 DNA reads TGCAGTGCCCCTCCGTCTAGAGGGAGTAGCGAGCAGTACTTC.

This chain connects TRBV6-5 to TRBJ2-1, with 9 bases identical to TRBD2. With 2 bases clipped from V and 6 bases from J, the junction kept 5 bases outside the gene matches. Per the germline V gene, CDR1 is MNHEY and CDR2 is SVGAGI. This CDR3 region has 15 residues. CDR3 sequence: CASSYRGGGPNEQFF. DNA of the CDR3: TGTGCCAGCAGTTACCGCGGGGGGGGTCCCAATGAGCAGTTCTTC.

This clonotype was counted only a few times. This chain links TRBV5-1 with TRBJ2-1; 12 positions match TRBD1. This CDR3 spans 15 amino acids. Germline CDR1 reads SGHRS; CDR2 reads YFSETQ. The V segment lost 0 bases and the J segment 9 bases; nucleotides outside the gene matches: 4. This CDR3 reads CASSLAGQGAGEQFF. CDR3 sequence (DNA): TGCGCCAGCAGCTTGGCGGGACAGGGGGCAGGTGAGCAGTTCTTC.

This clonotype came up a few times. CDR3: CASSSTPEGGANGELFF. CDR3 DNA sequence: TGTGCCAGCAGTTCCACCCCTGAAGGGGGCGCGAACGGGGAGCTGTTTTTT. The chain links TRBV6-4 to TRBJ2-2; 7 bases align to TRBD1. Germline values: CDR1 MRHNA, CDR2 SNTAGT. CDR3 size: 17 residues. V lost 5 bases to trimming and J lost 7 bases; unmatched junction nucleotides: 16.

This clonotype came up many times. The chain is built from TRBV3-1 and TRBJ2-2, with D possibly TRBD2 on 5 matching bases. The CDR3 runs 16 residues. Germline loops: CDR1 LGHDT, CDR2 YNNKEL (reference sequence). V lost 0 bases and J 6 bases, leaving 14 bases between the germline ends. The CDR3 coding sequence is TGTGCCAGCAGCCAAGAGGTTCCTAGCTTATCCGGGGAGCTGTTTTTT. Translation: CASSQEVPSLSGELFF.

This clonotype was seen many times. CDR3 DNA: TGTGCCAGCAGCGTAGGCATCATATCTGGGGCCAACGTCCTGACTTTC. It translates to CASSVGIISGANVLTF. J is TRBJ2-6 and V is TRBV9; no clear D. Germline values: CDR1 SGDLS, CDR2 YYNGEE. The V end was cut by 0 bases, the J end by 1 base, with 8 bases between. The length of the CDR3 is 16 residues.